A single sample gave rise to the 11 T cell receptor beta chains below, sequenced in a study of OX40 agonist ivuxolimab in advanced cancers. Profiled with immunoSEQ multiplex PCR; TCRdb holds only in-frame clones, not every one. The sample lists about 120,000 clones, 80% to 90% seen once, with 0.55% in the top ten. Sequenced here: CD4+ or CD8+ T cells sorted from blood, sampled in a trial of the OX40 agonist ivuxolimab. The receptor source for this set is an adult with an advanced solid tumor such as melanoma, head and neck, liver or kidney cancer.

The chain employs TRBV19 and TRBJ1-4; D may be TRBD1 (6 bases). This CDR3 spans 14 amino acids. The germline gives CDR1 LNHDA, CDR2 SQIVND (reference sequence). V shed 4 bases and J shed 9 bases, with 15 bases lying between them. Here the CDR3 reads CASSTQGITQKLFF. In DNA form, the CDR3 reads TGTGCCAGTAGTACTCAGGGGATCACTCAAAAACTGTTTTTT.

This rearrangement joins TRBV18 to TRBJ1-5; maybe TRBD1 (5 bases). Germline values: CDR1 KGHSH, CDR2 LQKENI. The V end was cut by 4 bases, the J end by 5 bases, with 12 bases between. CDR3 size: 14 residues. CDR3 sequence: CASSLIQGDQPQHF. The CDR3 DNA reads TGTGCCAGCTCACTCATTCAGGGAGATCAGCCCCAGCATTTT.

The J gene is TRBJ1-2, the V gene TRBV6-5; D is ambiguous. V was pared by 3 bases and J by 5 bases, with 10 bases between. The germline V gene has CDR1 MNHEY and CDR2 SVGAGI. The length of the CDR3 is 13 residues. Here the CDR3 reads CASSYSGDYGYTF. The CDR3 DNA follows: TGTGCCAGCAGTTATTCTGGGGATTATGGCTACACCTTC.

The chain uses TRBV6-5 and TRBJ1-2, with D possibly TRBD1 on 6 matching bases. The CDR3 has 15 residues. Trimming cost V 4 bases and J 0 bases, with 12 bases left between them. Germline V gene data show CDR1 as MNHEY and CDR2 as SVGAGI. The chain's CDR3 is CASSSTGGTNYGYTF. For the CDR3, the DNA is TGTGCCAGCAGTTCGACAGGTGGGACTAACTATGGCTACACCTTC.

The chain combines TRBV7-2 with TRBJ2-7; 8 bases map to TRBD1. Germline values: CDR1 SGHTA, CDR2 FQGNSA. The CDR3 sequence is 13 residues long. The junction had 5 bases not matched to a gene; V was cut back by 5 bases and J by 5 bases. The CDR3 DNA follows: TGTGCCAGCAGCCTATGGACAGGGAACGAGCAGTACTTC. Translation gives CASSLWTGNEQYF.

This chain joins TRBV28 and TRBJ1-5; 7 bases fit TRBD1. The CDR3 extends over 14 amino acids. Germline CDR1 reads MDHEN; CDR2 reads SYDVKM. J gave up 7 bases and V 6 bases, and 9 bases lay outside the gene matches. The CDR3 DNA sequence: TGTGCCAGCAGGTCACAGGGGAACGGGCAGCCCCAGCATTTT. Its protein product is CASRSQGNGQPQHF.

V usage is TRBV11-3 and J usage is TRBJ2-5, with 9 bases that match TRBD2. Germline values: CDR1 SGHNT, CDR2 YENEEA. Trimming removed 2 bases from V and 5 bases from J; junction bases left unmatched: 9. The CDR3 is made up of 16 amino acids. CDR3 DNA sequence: TGTGCCAGCAGCTTAACCGGGACTAGCATTTCGGAGACCCAGTACTTC. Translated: CASSLTGTSISETQYF.

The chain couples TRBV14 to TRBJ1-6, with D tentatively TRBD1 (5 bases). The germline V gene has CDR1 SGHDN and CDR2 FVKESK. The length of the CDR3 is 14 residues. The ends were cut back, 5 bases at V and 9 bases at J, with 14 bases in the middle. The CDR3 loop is CASSTGWGVSPLHF. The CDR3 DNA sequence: TGTGCCAGCAGCACAGGATGGGGGGTTTCACCCCTCCACTTT.

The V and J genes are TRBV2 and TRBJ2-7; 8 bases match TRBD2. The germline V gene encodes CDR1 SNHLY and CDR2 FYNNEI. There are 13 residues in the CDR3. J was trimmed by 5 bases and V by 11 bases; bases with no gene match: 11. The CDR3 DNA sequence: TGTGCCGGCGGGGGGCTGGGCCGTCACGAGCAGTACTTC. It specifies CAGGGLGRHEQYF. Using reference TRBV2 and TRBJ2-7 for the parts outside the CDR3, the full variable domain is EPEVTQTPSHQVTQMGQEVILRCVPISNHLYFYWYRQILGQKVEFLVSFYNNEISEKSEIFDDQFSVERPDGSNFTLKIRSTKLEDSAMYFCAGGGLGRHEQYFGPGTRLTVT.

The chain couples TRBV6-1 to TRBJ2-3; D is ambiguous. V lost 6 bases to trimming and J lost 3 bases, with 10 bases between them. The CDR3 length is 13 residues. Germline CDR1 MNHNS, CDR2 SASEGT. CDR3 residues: CASRAHVTDTQYF. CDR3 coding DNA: TGTGCCAGCAGGGCACATGTGACAGATACGCAGTATTTT.

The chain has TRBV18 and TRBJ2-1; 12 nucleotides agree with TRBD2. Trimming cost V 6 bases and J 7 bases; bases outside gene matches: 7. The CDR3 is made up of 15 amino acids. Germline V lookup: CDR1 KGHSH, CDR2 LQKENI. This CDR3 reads CASSPRTSGVNEQFF. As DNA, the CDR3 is TGTGCCAGCTCCCCCAGGACTAGCGGGGTGAATGAGCAGTTCTTC.